This is a list of T cell receptor beta chains from one sample in a study of T cells in Graves' hyperthyroidism and ophthalmopathy. TCRdb ran MiXCR on the multiplex PCR reads and lists one entry per CDR3 protein. Among 300,000 to 400,000 distinct CDR3 sequences listed, approximately 17% were seen once. Material: blood. These receptors were collected from a man aged 18 to 29 with Graves' ophthalmopathy. CDR3s leave out the opening cysteine and the closing phenylalanine or tryptophan. The order of the fields is V gene, CDR3 protein.

TRBV9 ASSVATLETQY
TRBV6-6 ASSYPQGGTGELF
TRBV6-9 ASSYWGQPNTGELF
TRBV18 ASSPGTGTDTQY
TRBV27 ASSVPGRNTEAF
TRBV12-3/TRBV12-4 ASSFDLPGANVLT
TRBV2 ASSEGLDQPQH
TRBV4-1 ASSQRTVGGELF
TRBV7-9 ASSRNQETQY
TRBV19 ASLYDRGDQPQH
TRBV12-3/TRBV12-4 ASSLMGGNSGNTIY
TRBV4-1 ASSQGQGALYEQY
TRBV12-3/TRBV12-4 ASSSPGGSGANVLT
TRBV20-1 SASVSQAGYT
TRBV6-1 ASSAGVSNQPQH
TRBV18 ASSPGPGISAYNEQF
TRBV20-1 SASTSGRRYTGELF
TRBV10-3 AIKGGFGSNQPQH
TRBV25-1 ASTSGGDNQPQH
TRBV7-9 ASSLGAGVRGEAF
TRBV6-5 ASSYSRPQETQY
TRBV5-4 ASSLAGGGQYNEQF
TRBV11-2 ASSLVWGPMEETQY